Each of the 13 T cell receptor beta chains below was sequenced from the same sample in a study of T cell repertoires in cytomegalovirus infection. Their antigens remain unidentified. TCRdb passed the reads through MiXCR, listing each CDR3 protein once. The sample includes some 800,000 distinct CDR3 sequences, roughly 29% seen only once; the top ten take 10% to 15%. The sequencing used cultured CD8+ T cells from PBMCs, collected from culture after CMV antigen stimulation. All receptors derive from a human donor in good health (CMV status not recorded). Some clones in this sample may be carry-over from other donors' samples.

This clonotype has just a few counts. In DNA, the CDR3 is TGTGCCAGCAGATCTCGAGCGGGCTGGGATGGCTACACCTTC. Protein sequence: CASRSRAGWDGYTF. The chain recombines TRBV7-9 with TRBJ1-2; the D is unclear. The CDR3 is 14 residues long. The germline CDR1 and CDR2 sequences are SEHNR and FQNEAQ (reference sequence). V lost 6 bases, J lost 6 bases, and 17 bases lay in between.

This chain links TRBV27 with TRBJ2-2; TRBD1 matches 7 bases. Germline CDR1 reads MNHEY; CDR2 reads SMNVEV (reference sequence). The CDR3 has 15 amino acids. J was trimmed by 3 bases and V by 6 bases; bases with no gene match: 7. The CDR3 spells CASSLGGRYTGELFF. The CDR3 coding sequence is TGTGCCAGCAGCCTAGGGGGCCGGTACACCGGGGAGCTGTTTTTT.

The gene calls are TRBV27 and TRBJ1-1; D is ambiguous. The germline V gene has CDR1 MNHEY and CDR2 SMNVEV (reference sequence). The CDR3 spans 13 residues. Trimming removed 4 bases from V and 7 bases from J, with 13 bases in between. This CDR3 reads CASSSPGRNEAFF. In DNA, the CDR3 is TGTGCCAGCAGTTCACCTGGCCGGAATGAAGCTTTCTTT.

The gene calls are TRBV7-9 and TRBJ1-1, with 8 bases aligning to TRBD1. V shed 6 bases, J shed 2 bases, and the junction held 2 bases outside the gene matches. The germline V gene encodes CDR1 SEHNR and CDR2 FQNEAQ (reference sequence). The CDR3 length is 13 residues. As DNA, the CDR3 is TGTGCCAGCAGGACAGGGGTAAACACTGAAGCTTTCTTT. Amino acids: CASRTGVNTEAFF.

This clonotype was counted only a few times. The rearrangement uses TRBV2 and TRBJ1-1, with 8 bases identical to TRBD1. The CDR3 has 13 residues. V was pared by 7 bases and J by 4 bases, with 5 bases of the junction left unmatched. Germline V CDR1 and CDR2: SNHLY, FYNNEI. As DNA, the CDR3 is TGTGCCAGCACAGACAGGGGATTCACTGAAGCTTTCTTT. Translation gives CASTDRGFTEAFF. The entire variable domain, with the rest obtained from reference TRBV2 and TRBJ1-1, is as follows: EPEVTQTPSHQVTQMGQEVILRCVPISNHLYFYWYRQILGQKVEFLVSFYNNEISEKSEIFDDQFSVERPDGSNFTLKIRSTKLEDSAMYFCASTDRGFTEAFFGQGTRLTVV.

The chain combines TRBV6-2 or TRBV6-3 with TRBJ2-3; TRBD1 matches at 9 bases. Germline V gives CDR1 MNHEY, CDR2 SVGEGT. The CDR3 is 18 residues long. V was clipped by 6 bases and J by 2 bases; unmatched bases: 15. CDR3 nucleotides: TGTGCCAGCAGCCCTTGGGACAGGGAGCGGGCCTTCACAGATACGCAGTATTTT. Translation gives CASSPWDRERAFTDTQYF.

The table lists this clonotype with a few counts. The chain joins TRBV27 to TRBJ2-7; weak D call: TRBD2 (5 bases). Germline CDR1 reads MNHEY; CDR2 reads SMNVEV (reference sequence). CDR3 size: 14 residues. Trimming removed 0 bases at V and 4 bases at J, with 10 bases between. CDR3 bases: TGTGCCAGCAGTTTATCCGGGGTTCATTACGAGCAGTACTTC. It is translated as CASSLSGVHYEQYF.

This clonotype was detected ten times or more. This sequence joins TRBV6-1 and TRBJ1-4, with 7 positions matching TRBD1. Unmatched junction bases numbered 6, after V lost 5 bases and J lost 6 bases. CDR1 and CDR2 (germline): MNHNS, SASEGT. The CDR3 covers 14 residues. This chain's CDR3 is CASSLTGFYEKLFF. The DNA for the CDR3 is TGTGCCAGCAGTCTGACAGGGTTTTATGAAAAACTGTTTTTT.

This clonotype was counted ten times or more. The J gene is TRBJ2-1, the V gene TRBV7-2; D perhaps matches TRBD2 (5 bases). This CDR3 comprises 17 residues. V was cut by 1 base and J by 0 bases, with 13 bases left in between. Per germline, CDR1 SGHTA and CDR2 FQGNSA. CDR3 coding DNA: TGTGCCAGCAGCTTAGGAGTTCCGGGGTACTCCTACAATGAGCAGTTCTTC. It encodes CASSLGVPGYSYNEQFF.

The CDR3 nucleotides are TGTGCCAGCAGCTTTTGGACAGAGGGGCTAACTAATGAAAAACTGTTTTTT. As protein: CASSFWTEGLTNEKLFF. The chain carries TRBV7-6 and TRBJ1-4; TRBD1 might be the D (6 bases). CDR1 is SGHVS, CDR2 FNYEAQ, per germline. Between the trimmed V and J ends, which lost 3 bases and 1 base, there was a span of 15 bases. The CDR3 extends over 17 amino acids.

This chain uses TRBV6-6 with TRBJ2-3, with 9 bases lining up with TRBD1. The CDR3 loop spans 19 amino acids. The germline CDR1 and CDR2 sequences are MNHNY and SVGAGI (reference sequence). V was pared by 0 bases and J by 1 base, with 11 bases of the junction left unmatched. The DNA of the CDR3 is TGTGCCAGCAGTTACTCGAAGGACAGGGGACCTCATCGCACAGATACGCAGTATTTT. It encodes CASSYSKDRGPHRTDTQYF.

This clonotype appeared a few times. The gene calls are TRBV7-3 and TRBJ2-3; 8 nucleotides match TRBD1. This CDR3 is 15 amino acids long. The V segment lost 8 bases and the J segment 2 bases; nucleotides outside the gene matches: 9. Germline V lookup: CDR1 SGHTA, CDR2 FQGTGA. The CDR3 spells CASRRTGRITDTQYF. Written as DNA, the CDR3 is TGTGCCAGCCGTCGGACAGGGCGGATCACAGATACGCAGTATTTT. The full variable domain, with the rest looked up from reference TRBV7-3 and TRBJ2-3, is GAGVSQTPSNKVTEKGKYVELRCDPISGHTALYWYRQSLGQGPEFLIYFQGTGAADDSGLPNDRFFAVRPEGSVSTLKIQRTERGDSAVYLCASRRTGRITDTQYFGPGTRLTVL.

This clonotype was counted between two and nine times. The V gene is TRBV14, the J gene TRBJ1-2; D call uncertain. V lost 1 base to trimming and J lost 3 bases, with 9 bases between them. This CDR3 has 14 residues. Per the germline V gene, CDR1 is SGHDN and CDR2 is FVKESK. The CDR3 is CASSQGGMDYGYTF. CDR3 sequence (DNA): TGTGCCAGCAGCCAAGGAGGGATGGACTATGGCTACACCTTC.